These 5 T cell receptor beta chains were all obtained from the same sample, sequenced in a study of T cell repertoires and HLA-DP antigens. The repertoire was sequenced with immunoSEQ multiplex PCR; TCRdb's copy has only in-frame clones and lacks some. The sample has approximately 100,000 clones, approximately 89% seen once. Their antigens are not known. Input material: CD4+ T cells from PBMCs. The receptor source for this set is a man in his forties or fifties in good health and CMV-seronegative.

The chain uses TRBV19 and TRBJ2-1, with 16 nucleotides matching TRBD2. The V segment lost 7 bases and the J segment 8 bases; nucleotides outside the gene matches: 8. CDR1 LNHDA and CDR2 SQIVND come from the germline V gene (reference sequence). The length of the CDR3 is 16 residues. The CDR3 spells CASTGTSGRAGYEQFF. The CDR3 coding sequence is TGTGCCAGTACCGGGACTAGCGGGAGGGCCGGGTATGAGCAGTTCTTC.

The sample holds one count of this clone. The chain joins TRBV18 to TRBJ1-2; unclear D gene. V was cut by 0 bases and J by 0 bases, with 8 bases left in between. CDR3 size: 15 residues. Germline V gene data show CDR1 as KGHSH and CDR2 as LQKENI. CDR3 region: CASSPPLNANYGYTF. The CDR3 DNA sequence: TGTGCCAGCTCACCACCCCTGAACGCTAACTATGGCTACACCTTC.

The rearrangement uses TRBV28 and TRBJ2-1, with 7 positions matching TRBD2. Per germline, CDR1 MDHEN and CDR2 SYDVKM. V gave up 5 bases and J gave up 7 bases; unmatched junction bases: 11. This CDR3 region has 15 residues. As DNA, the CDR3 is TGTGCCAGCAGTATCGCTCGCGGGAGATCGAATGAGCAGTTCTTC. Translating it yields CASSIARGRSNEQFF.

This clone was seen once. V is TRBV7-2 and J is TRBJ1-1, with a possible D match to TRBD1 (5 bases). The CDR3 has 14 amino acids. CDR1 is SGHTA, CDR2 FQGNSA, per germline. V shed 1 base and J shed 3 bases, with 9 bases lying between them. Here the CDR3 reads CASSLGGSYTEAFF. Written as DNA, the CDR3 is TGTGCCAGCAGCTTAGGGGGGAGTTACACTGAAGCTTTCTTT.

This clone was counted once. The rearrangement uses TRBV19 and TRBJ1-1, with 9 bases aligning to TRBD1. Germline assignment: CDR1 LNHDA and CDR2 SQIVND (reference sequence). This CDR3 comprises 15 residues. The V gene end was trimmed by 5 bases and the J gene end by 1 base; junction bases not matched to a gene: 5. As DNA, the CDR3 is TGTGCCAGTAGTTCTGACAGGGGGGCGAACACTGAAGCTTTCTTT. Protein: CASSSDRGANTEAFF.